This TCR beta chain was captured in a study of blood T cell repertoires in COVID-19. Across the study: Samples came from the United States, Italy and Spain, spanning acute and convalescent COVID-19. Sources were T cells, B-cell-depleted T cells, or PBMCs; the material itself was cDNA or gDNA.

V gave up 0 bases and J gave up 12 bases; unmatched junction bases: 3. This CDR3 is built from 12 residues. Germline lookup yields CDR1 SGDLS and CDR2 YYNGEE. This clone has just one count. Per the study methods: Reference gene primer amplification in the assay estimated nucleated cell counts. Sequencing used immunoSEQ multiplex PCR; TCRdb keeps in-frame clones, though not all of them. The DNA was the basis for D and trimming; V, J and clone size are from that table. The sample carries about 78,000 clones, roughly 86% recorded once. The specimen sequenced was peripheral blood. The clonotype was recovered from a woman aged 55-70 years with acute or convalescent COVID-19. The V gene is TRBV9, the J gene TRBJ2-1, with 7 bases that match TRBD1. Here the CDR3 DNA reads TGTGCCAGCAGCGTAGGTTGGGACAGGCAGTTCTTC. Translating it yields CASSVGWDRQFF.